This TCR beta chain is drawn from a study of monozygotic twins with inflammatory bowel disease. This CDR3 is built from 15 residues. CDR1 is SGHDT, CDR2 YYEEEE, per germline. Notes on the study in general: The data offered no way to tell different T cell subtypes apart. Variability may have been added to patient repertoires by differing immunosuppressive treatments.

Regarding this clonotype: The antigen is unknown.

Each UMI, carrying a 6-nucleotide sample barcode, came from template switching. TCRdb processed the 5' RACE reads again and assigns one entry to each CDR3 protein, with no DNA. This specimen shows approximately 200,000 distinct CDR3 sequences; the ten leading clones hold under 8.5%. The chain joins TRBV5-6 to TRBJ2-7. This clonotype was obtained from a human donor with ulcerative colitis or Crohn's disease, or a healthy co-twin of an affected twin (not recorded which). Sequencing input: blood. This chain's CDR3 is CASSLALIGVYEQYF.